This T cell receptor beta chain is from a study of CXCR3-negative and CXCR3-positive naive CD8 T cells (dated by TCRdb to 2018 to 2020). Some background on the complete study: In total, some 150 million TRB reads were obtained, which works out to roughly 1.5 +/- 0.3 million reads per library. Diversity and physicochemical repertoire analyses covered some eleven donors pooled from two independent experiments. TRBV-TRBJ cluster analysis included naive subsets from about five donors and memory cells from 3 donors.

According to the germline V gene, CDR1 reads SGHRS and CDR2 reads YFSETQ. The CDR3 goes from the cysteine to the phenylalanine over 15 residues. DNA is not on record. Each CD8+ T cell subset was flow-sorted in triplicate, and 300,000 or so cells per subset were placed directly into RLT lysis buffer. Naive CD8+ T cells were defined stringently as CD45RO-CCR7+CD27+CD95- to exclude memory contaminants. Using standard density gradient centrifugation, peripheral blood mononuclear cells were isolated from buffy coats. A FACSAria III was used to flow-sort naive CD8+ T cells into CXCR3-negative and CXCR3-positive populations. Total RNA was extracted from sorted cells using an RNeasy Mini Kit. The instrument was a NextSeq 550. The Human TCR Profiling Kit (MiLaboratory) was used to make UMI-labeled 5' RACE TRB cDNA libraries. The full amount of extracted RNA was used for cDNA synthesis, and the full amount of resulting cDNA was used for PCR amplification. Libraries were prepared in parallel with an identical number of PCR cycles. The authors processed their data as follows. With a minimum of two reads required per UMI, MIGEC and MiXCR pulled out about 53,000 +/- 10,000 unique UMI-labeled TRB cDNA molecules from each library. Each library averaged about 40,000 +/- 10,000 functional in-frame TRB CDR3 nucleotide clonotypes without stop codons. After each sample was downsampled to 5000 UMI-labeled TRB molecules, VDJtools was used to calculate diversity metrics such as normalized Shannon-Wiener and Chao1. VDJtools computed clonotype-size-weighted physicochemical properties of the central five CDR3 residues: interaction energy, strength, volume and Kidera factor 4. Once TCRdb had reprocessed the reads, it stored one entry per CDR3 protein sequence and supplied no DNA. For this entry, the V and J calls and clone size follow TCRdb and not the study's own pipeline. The data table for this sample lists some 39,000 distinct CDR3 sequences. The ten largest clones add up to 1.6% of the sample.

Study-level results and caveats: Repertoire diversity was comparably high in both naive subsets but much lower in memory CD8+ T cells. Surface CD5, linked to self-reactivity in mice, was comparable between naive subsets; TCR interaction strength was therefore also inferred from TRB CDR3 physicochemical properties. Freshly isolated PBMCs were used for most assays because CXCR3 expression went down partially after cryopreservation. Compared with CXCR3-negative naive cells, CXCR3-positive naive cells had TRB CDR3s with higher hydrophobicity (lower Kidera factor 4), lower energy, and higher strength and volume indices. Similar TRBV-TRBJ usage was shown by naive CXCR3-negative and CXCR3-positive cells from the same donor, whereas distinct patterns were shown by memory cells.

For this clonotype: It has no known antigen specificity.

The TCR was taken from a human donor in good health. Some clones in this sample may be carry-over from other donors' samples. The chain couples TRBV5-1 to TRBJ2-3; TCRdb selects TRBD1, and the lack of DNA leaves this call unchecked. Sample: naive CXCR3- CD8+ T cells from blood. This specimen's cell subset or site label, interpreted: CD45RO-CCR7+CD27+CD95- naive CD8+ T cells lacking CXCR3 (TNR3-). The CDR3 corresponds to CASSLADSSIDTQYF.